A selection of T cell receptor beta chains follows, all from one sample in a study of identical twins. TCRdb redid the calling of the 5' RACE reads with MiXCR, one entry per CDR3 protein. The sample has 450,000 or so distinct CDR3 sequences, roughly an eighth seen once. These data also featured in a second study, about yellow fever vaccine responses in identical twins.

Sequencing was carried out using CD4+ T cells sorted from blood. These TCRs come from a woman aged 18-29 years in good health. The CDR3 runs from the conserved cysteine through the conserved F or W. Each record gives: clone size, D gene, V gene, J gene, CDR3 DNA, CDR3 protein. The D gene is left open where the match is weak. Not all rows give a size; the values are once, few, many and, for expanded clones, a class.

size: few; D: -; V: TRBV6-2/TRBV6-3; J: TRBJ2-3; DNA: TGTGCCACCTGGGGGAGTACGACAGATACGCAGTATTTT; CDR3: CATWGSTTDTQYF
size: many; D: -; V: TRBV20-1; J: TRBJ1-5; DNA: TGCAGTGCTAACATTTTAGGGAATAGCAATCAGCCCCAGCATTTT; CDR3: CSANILGNSNQPQHF
size: few; D: TRBD2; V: TRBV5-1; J: TRBJ2-1; DNA: TGCGCCAGCACCCCTACTAGCGGCTCCTACAATGAGCAGTTCTTC; CDR3: CASTPTSGSYNEQFF
size: -; D: -; V: TRBV12-3/TRBV12-4; J: TRBJ2-6; DNA: TGTGCCAGCAAAATTCTGGCAAGCGTCCTGACTTTC; CDR3: CASKILASVLTF
size: few; D: TRBD2; V: TRBV7-8; J: TRBJ2-1; DNA: TGTGCCAGCAGCTTAGTTCGGACTAGCGGCTCGGGGCGGAGTGAGCAGTTCTTC; CDR3: CASSLVRTSGSGRSEQFF
size: few; D: TRBD2; V: TRBV5-1; J: TRBJ2-3; DNA: TGCGCCAGCAGCTTGGAGCGCCTAGCGGGGGGCCGCACAGATACGCAGTATTTT; CDR3: CASSLERLAGGRTDTQYF
size: -; D: -; V: TRBV9; J: TRBJ1-2; DNA: TGTGCCAGCAGCCTTCCCGGGGGAGCCTATGGCTACACCTTC; CDR3: CASSLPGGAYGYTF
size: few; D: -; V: TRBV20-1; J: TRBJ2-3; DNA: TGCAGTGCTAATAACCCAAGCACAGATACGCAGTATTTT; CDR3: CSANNPSTDTQYF
size: many; D: TRBD2; V: TRBV27; J: TRBJ2-4; DNA: TGTGCCAGCAGTTCGTGGACTAGCGGGAGAGGAGCCAAAAACATTCAGTACTTC; CDR3: CASSSWTSGRGAKNIQYF
size: many; D: -; V: TRBV7-2; J: TRBJ2-3; DNA: TGTGCCAGCAGCTCCCGCCCCGGACTTAACACAGATACGCAGTATTTT; CDR3: CASSSRPGLNTDTQYF
size: many; D: -; V: TRBV5-1; J: TRBJ1-5; DNA: TGCGCCAGCAGTATGGCCCTCAATCAGCCCCAGCATTTT; CDR3: CASSMALNQPQHF
size: -; D: -; V: TRBV5-6; J: TRBJ1-6; DNA: TGTGCCAGCAGCTTGAGAGGGTTTAATGATTCACCCCTCCACTTT; CDR3: CASSLRGFNDSPLHF
size: -; D: TRBD1; V: TRBV5-6; J: TRBJ1-2; DNA: TGTGCCAGCAGCTTGGTGGGACAGGGGCATGGCTACACCTTC; CDR3: CASSLVGQGHGYTF
size: few; D: -; V: TRBV5-1; J: TRBJ1-2; DNA: TGCGCCAGCAGCCTGCCGGGACCAGGCTACACCTTC; CDR3: CASSLPGPGYTF
size: few; D: -; V: TRBV20-1; J: TRBJ2-1; DNA: TGCAGTGCCAGAGGTACAACCTACAATGAGCAGTTCTTC; CDR3: CSARGTTYNEQFF
size: many; D: -; V: TRBV12-3/TRBV12-4; J: TRBJ1-2; DNA: TGTGCCAGCAGTTTTAGGGACTATGGCTACACCTTC; CDR3: CASSFRDYGYTF
size: few; D: -; V: TRBV20-1; J: TRBJ2-7; DNA: TGCAGTGCTAGAGATCTGGGCGGGATAACCCTCTACGAGCAGTACTTC; CDR3: CSARDLGGITLYEQYF
size: -; D: -; V: TRBV18; J: TRBJ1-2; DNA: TGTGCCAGCTCACCACAAGAACAGCTTTTACTAAGCTACACCTTC; CDR3: CASSPQEQLLLSYTF
size: -; D: -; V: TRBV5-4; J: TRBJ2-3; DNA: TGTGCCAGCAGCCCCCCCGGGGTCCGTAGCACAGATACGCAGTATTTT; CDR3: CASSPPGVRSTDTQYF
size: few; D: TRBD1; V: TRBV20-1; J: TRBJ2-7; DNA: TGCAGTGCTAGAGATTTTCGACTCGGACAGGGCAAAAGGGAGCAGTACTTC; CDR3: CSARDFRLGQGKREQYF
size: few; D: -; V: TRBV7-9; J: TRBJ2-7; DNA: TGTGCCAGCAGCTTAGGCGGGGATGTCTCCTACGAGCAGTACTTC; CDR3: CASSLGGDVSYEQYF
size: many; D: TRBD1; V: TRBV12-3/TRBV12-4; J: TRBJ2-5; DNA: TGTGCCAGCAGTCGGGACAGCCAAGAGACCCAGTACTTC; CDR3: CASSRDSQETQYF
size: few; D: TRBD1; V: TRBV10-3; J: TRBJ2-5; DNA: TGTGCCATCAGTGAAGGACAGGGCCAGGGAAAGACCCAGTACTTC; CDR3: CAISEGQGQGKTQYF
size: -; D: TRBD2; V: TRBV7-2; J: TRBJ2-7; DNA: TGTGCCAGCAGCTTAGGAAGCGGGAAGGGATCCTACGAGCAGTACTTC; CDR3: CASSLGSGKGSYEQYF